Following are 28 T cell receptor beta chains from one sample sequenced in a study of blood T cell repertoires in COVID-19. Generated by immunoSEQ multiplex PCR, the TCRdb table keeps only in-frame clones and is missing some. The sample includes around 99,000 clones, 90% seen only once; the top ten take around 5.1%. The specimen sequenced was peripheral blood. These receptor sequences come from a man aged 50 to 59 with acute or convalescent COVID-19.

The V and J genes are TRBV3-1 (or the pseudogene TRBV3-2) and TRBJ1-2, with D unclear. Trimming cost V 0 bases and J 5 bases, with 10 bases left between them. The CDR3 has 14 residues. Germline CDR1 LGHDT, CDR2 YNNKEL (reference sequence). The CDR3 region is CASSQDRQRYGYTF. CDR3 coding DNA: TGTGCCAGCAGCCAAGATCGGCAGAGGTATGGCTACACCTTC.

This clone showed up just once. The chain uses TRBV15 and TRBJ2-3, with 11 positions matching TRBD1. Germline loops: CDR1 LNHNV, CDR2 YYDKDF (reference sequence). This CDR3 has 16 amino acids. The trim removed 5 bases at V and 7 bases at J, leaving 11 bases unmatched. CDR3 residues: CATSYSRDRGWNTQYF. CDR3 in DNA: TGTGCCACCAGCTATTCGCGGGACAGGGGGTGGAATACGCAGTATTTT.

This chain links TRBV5-1 with TRBJ1-2; the match to TRBD1 covers 7 bases. The CDR3 runs to 14 residues. CDR1 and CDR2 from the germline V gene are SGHRS and YFSETQ. V trimming: 4 bases; J trimming: 8 bases; junction bases outside the gene matches: 11. CDR3 in amino acids: CASSPGDRDGGYTF. For the CDR3, the DNA is TGCGCCAGCAGCCCCGGAGACAGGGACGGGGGCTACACCTTC.

The rearrangement uses TRBV11-2 and TRBJ1-5, with a weak D call TRBD1 (6 bases). Germline CDR1 and CDR2: SGHAT and FQNNGV. The CDR3 loop spans 14 amino acids. V was clipped by 3 bases and J by 5 bases, with 11 bases between them. The CDR3 sequence is CASSFGAGDQPQHF. The CDR3 DNA follows: TGTGCCAGCAGCTTCGGGGCAGGGGATCAGCCCCAGCATTTT.

The chain employs TRBV24-1 and TRBJ2-5, with TRBD2 matching 8 bases. Germline CDR1 is KGHDR and CDR2 is SFDVKD. The CDR3 is made up of 14 amino acids. Trimming took 5 bases from V and 4 from J; bases not matched to a gene: 5. CDR3 sequence reads: CATSAPTSGETQYF. Here the CDR3 DNA reads TGTGCCACCAGTGCCCCTACTAGCGGAGAGACCCAGTACTTC.

This chain joins TRBV5-5 and TRBJ1-1; D possibly corresponds to TRBD1 (5 bases). CDR3 size: 15 residues. V was pared by 2 bases and J by 0 bases, with 11 bases between. The germline V gene encodes CDR1 SGHKS and CDR2 YYEKEE (reference sequence). Here the CDR3 DNA reads TGTGCCAGCAGCTTTCAGGCCAGGGTGAACACTGAAGCTTTCTTT. Its translation: CASSFQARVNTEAFF.

This clone occurred a few times. The rearrangement links TRBV6-1 to TRBJ1-6; 7 nucleotides align to TRBD1. V shed 0 bases, J shed 2 bases, and the junction held 7 bases outside the gene matches. Germline values: CDR1 MNHNS, CDR2 SASEGT. The length of the CDR3 is 18 residues. The CDR3, as DNA: TGTGCCAGCAGTGAAGCGCTTCGTCAGGGGGCCTATAATTCACCCCTCCACTTT. Encoded protein: CASSEALRQGAYNSPLHF.

The chain combines TRBV7-2 with TRBJ2-2; 10 bases are a match to TRBD2. Trimming at V came to 5 bases and at J to 6 bases, leaving 6 bases not matched to a gene. The CDR3 loop spans 15 amino acids. Germline CDR1 SGHTA, CDR2 FQGNSA. CDR3 bases: TGTGCCAGCAGCCCAGCGGGAGGGCCTGCCGGGGAGCTGTTTTTT. This gives the protein CASSPAGGPAGELFF.

This clone was observed a few times. The V call is TRBV29-1, the J call TRBJ2-7; 12 bases line up with TRBD1. V shed 5 bases and J 2 bases; nucleotides not matched to a gene: 10. There are 16 residues in the CDR3. CDR1 is SQVTM, CDR2 ANQGSEA, per germline. CDR3 in amino acids: CSVLGGQGAQAYEQYF. In DNA form, the CDR3 reads TGCAGCGTTCTGGGGGGACAGGGGGCGCAGGCCTACGAGCAGTACTTC.

The chain links TRBV27 to TRBJ2-7; 13 bases map to TRBD2. With V trimmed by 7 bases and J by 5 bases, 8 bases remained unmatched. CDR3 length: 15 amino acids. Germline V gene data show CDR1 as MNHEY and CDR2 as SMNVEV (reference sequence). The CDR3 DNA follows: TGTGCCAGCACCCTACTAGCGGGAGGGATCCACGAGCAGTACTTC. It encodes CASTLLAGGIHEQYF.

This clone was counted a few times. The chain couples TRBV5-4 to TRBJ2-3; D uncertain. The CDR3 consists of 11 residues. Germline CDR1 and CDR2: SGHNT and YYREEE (reference sequence). The V and J ends lost 3 bases and 8 bases respectively, with 7 bases between them. CDR3 protein: CASSSSGTQYF. For the CDR3, the DNA is TGTGCCAGCAGCTCTAGTGGTACGCAGTATTTT.

This clone was counted only a few times. The J gene is TRBJ1-4, the V gene TRBV10-3, with D hard to call. With 7 bases removed from V and 0 bases from J, the gap between germline ends came to 6 bases. The CDR3 extends over 13 amino acids. Germline CDR1 ENHRY, CDR2 SYGVKD. CDR3 loop: CAIKPATNEKLFF. Here the CDR3 DNA reads TGTGCCATCAAACCAGCAACTAATGAAAAACTGTTTTTT.

In its sample, this clone was seen once. V gene TRBV2 combines with J gene TRBJ2-1; 7 nucleotides agree with TRBD1. Germline CDR1 and CDR2: SNHLY and FYNNEI. With V trimmed by 3 bases and J by 4 bases, 6 bases remained unmatched. The CDR3 sequence is 15 residues long. The chain's CDR3 is CASSEARGLYNEQFF. As DNA, the CDR3 is TGTGCCAGCAGTGAGGCCAGGGGGTTGTACAATGAGCAGTTCTTC.

V is TRBV2 and J is TRBJ1-2; 8 nucleotides agree with TRBD1. The germline V gene encodes CDR1 SNHLY and CDR2 FYNNEI. The CDR3 is 13 residues long. The V and J ends lost 5 bases and 4 bases, in that order; junction bases with no gene match: 3. The DNA of the CDR3 is TGTGCCAGCAGTCCCAGGGGGCCCTATGGCTACACCTTC. This gives the protein CASSPRGPYGYTF. The full variable domain, in which reference TRBV2 and TRBJ1-2 provide the parts outside the CDR3, is EPEVTQTPSHQVTQMGQEVILRCVPISNHLYFYWYRQILGQKVEFLVSFYNNEISEKSEIFDDQFSVERPDGSNFTLKIRSTKLEDSAMYFCASSPRGPYGYTFGSGTRLTVV.

The chain links TRBV5-6 to TRBJ1-1; D perhaps matches TRBD1 (6 bases). Looked up from germline, CDR1 is SGHDT and CDR2 is YYEEEE. V dropped 0 bases and J dropped 0 bases, with 12 bases sitting between them. The CDR3 is 16 amino acids. CDR3 coding DNA: TGTGCCAGCAGCTTGGAGACAGGACACATGAACACTGAAGCTTTCTTT. It yields the protein CASSLETGHMNTEAFF.

The genes are TRBV19 and TRBJ1-2; the match to TRBD1 covers 7 bases. Per germline, CDR1 LNHDA and CDR2 SQIVND (reference sequence). This CDR3 has 17 amino acids. Losses at the gene ends were 6 bases for V and 4 bases for J; bases not matched to a gene: 17. CDR3 in amino acids: CASSSGPTGSRIYGYTF. CDR3 nucleotide sequence: TGTGCCAGTAGCTCCGGTCCGACAGGGTCAAGAATCTATGGCTACACCTTC.

The CDR3 region is CASSLYRQPMEQYF. CDR3 bases: TGTGCCAGCAGTTTATATCGACAGCCGATGGAGCAGTACTTC. The chain is built from TRBV27 and TRBJ2-7; D possibly corresponds to TRBD1 (5 bases). The germline V gene encodes CDR1 MNHEY and CDR2 SMNVEV (reference sequence). CDR3 length equals 14 residues. The V gene lost 1 base and the J gene lost 7 bases, with 14 bases spanning the gap.

The rearrangement uses TRBV24-1 and TRBJ2-5, with 9 bases matching TRBD2. This CDR3 region has 16 residues. With V trimmed by 4 bases and J by 5 bases, 10 bases remained unmatched. From germline, CDR1 is KGHDR and CDR2 SFDVKD. The CDR3, as DNA: TGTGCCACCAGTGACGCGTTAGCGGGAGAAGGCGAGACCCAGTACTTC. Encoded protein: CATSDALAGEGETQYF.

This rearrangement joins TRBV7-2 to TRBJ2-7; 9 bases are shared with TRBD1. The CDR3 consists of 16 residues. CDR1 SGHTA and CDR2 FQGNSA come from the germline V gene. J lost 2 bases, V lost 2 bases, and 7 bases had no gene match. The DNA of the CDR3 is TGTGCCAGCAGCTTAAGCGGGACAGGGACCCCCTACGAGCAGTACTTC. It yields the protein CASSLSGTGTPYEQYF.

V is TRBV19 and J is TRBJ1-2; tentative D call: TRBD1 (6 bases). V lost 7 bases to trimming and J lost 0 bases, with 15 bases between them. Germline assignment: CDR1 LNHDA and CDR2 SQIVND (reference sequence). The CDR3 totals 15 residues. CDR3 nucleotide sequence: TGTGCCAGTACCCCTCGGGGGGCACCTAACTATGGCTACACCTTC. Translation gives CASTPRGAPNYGYTF.

In this sample, this clone turned up a few times. The chain joins TRBV5-1 to TRBJ1-5, with D maybe TRBD1 (6 bases). CDR1 and CDR2 from the germline V gene are SGHRS and YFSETQ. V dropped 1 base and J dropped 1 base, with 18 bases sitting between them. CDR3 length: 18 residues. The CDR3 loop reads CASSLSPMGANSNQPQHF. The CDR3 DNA reads TGCGCCAGCAGCTTGTCCCCTATGGGGGCGAACAGCAATCAGCCCCAGCATTTT. The whole variable domain, filled in from reference TRBV5-1 and TRBJ1-5, reads KAGVTQTPRYLIKTRGQQVTLSCSPISGHRSVSWYQQTPGQGLQFLFEYFSETQRNKGNFPGRFSGRQFSNSRSEMNVSTLELGDSALYLCASSLSPMGANSNQPQHFGDGTRLSIL.

This chain joins TRBV30 and TRBJ2-7, with 10 positions matching TRBD1. CDR1 GTSNPN and CDR2 SVGIG come from the germline V gene (reference sequence). This CDR3 is built from 14 residues. V trimming: 3 bases; J trimming: 4 bases; junction bases outside the gene matches: 6. CDR3 protein: CAWRLDRGRYEQYF. CDR3 DNA: TGTGCCTGGAGGCTTGACAGGGGGCGGTACGAGCAGTACTTC.

This sequence joins TRBV7-2 and TRBJ1-1, with 8 nucleotides matching TRBD1. Trimming cost V 5 bases and J 5 bases; bases outside gene matches: 7. Germline V lookup: CDR1 SGHTA, CDR2 FQGNSA. CDR3 size: 14 residues. The CDR3 coding sequence is TGTGCCAGCAGCGGATACAGGGGGGGGACTGAAGCTTTCTTT. Translated, it gives CASSGYRGGTEAFF.

The chain carries TRBV24-1 and TRBJ2-3; tentative D call: TRBD2 (6 bases). V lost 4 bases and J 4 bases, leaving 14 bases between the germline ends. CDR1 KGHDR and CDR2 SFDVKD come from the germline V gene. The CDR3 is 15 amino acids. The CDR3 DNA reads TGTGCCACCAGTGACTCAGGAGGGTATGCAGATACGCAGTATTTT. Residues: CATSDSGGYADTQYF.

V and J are TRBV5-5 and TRBJ2-7, with 9 nucleotides matching TRBD2. The CDR3 has 16 amino acids. Losses at the gene ends were 0 bases for V and 4 bases for J; bases not matched to a gene: 8. CDR1 is SGHKS, CDR2 YYEKEE, per germline (reference sequence). CDR3 protein: CASSLVGSSGRYEQYF. CDR3 in DNA: TGTGCCAGCAGCTTGGTCGGTAGTAGCGGGAGATACGAGCAGTACTTC. The full variable domain, with the rest looked up from reference TRBV5-5 and TRBJ2-7, is DAGVTQSPTHLIKTRGQQVTLRCSPISGHKSVSWYQQVLGQGPQFIFQYYEKEERGRGNFPDRFSARQFPNYSSELNVNALLLGDSALYLCASSLVGSSGRYEQYFGPGTRLTVT.

This clone appeared once. This sequence joins TRBV19 and TRBJ2-3; no definite D call. The CDR3 is 14 residues long. The germline V gene encodes CDR1 LNHDA and CDR2 SQIVND (reference sequence). The CDR3 protein is CATTAGSSTDTQYF. CDR3 bases: TGTGCTACTACGGCTGGCTCTAGCACAGATACGCAGTATTTT. Full variable domain (outside the CDR3, taken from reference TRBV19 and TRBJ2-3): DGGITQSPKYLFRKEGQNVTLSCEQNLNHDAMYWYRQDPGQGLRLIYYSQIVNDFQKGDIAEGYSVSREKKESFPLTVTSAQKNPTAFYLCATTAGSSTDTQYFGPGTRLTVL.

This chain uses TRBV5-1 with TRBJ1-3, with D hard to call. The germline V gene has CDR1 SGHRS and CDR2 YFSETQ. The CDR3 sequence is 18 residues long. V was trimmed by 1 base and J by 4 bases, leaving 21 bases between them. The CDR3 DNA follows: TGCGCCAGCAGCTTGTGGGCACCGTCCCACCGGCAGGGAAACACCATATATTTT. It codes for CASSLWAPSHRQGNTIYF.

The chain recombines TRBV5-1 with TRBJ2-3; 7 bases fit TRBD2. The germline V gene encodes CDR1 SGHRS and CDR2 YFSETQ. Trimming removed 6 bases from V and 5 bases from J; junction bases left unmatched: 12. The CDR3 extends over 15 amino acids. The chain's CDR3 is CASKSSVGGRDTQYF. The CDR3 DNA is TGCGCCAGCAAGTCGTCAGTCGGGGGGAGAGATACGCAGTATTTT. The full variable domain, with the rest looked up from reference TRBV5-1 and TRBJ2-3, is KAGVTQTPRYLIKTRGQQVTLSCSPISGHRSVSWYQQTPGQGLQFLFEYFSETQRNKGNFPGRFSGRQFSNSRSEMNVSTLELGDSALYLCASKSSVGGRDTQYFGPGTRLTVL.